The 14 T cell receptor beta chains below come from one sample, sequenced in a study of Graves' ophthalmopathy and Graves' hyperthyroidism. The authors amplified TCR beta CDR3 regions, and they did so from RNA transcripts for repertoire sequencing. HTBI primers were employed in first-round RT-PCR, then a second-round multiplex PCR followed. TCRdb called the multiplex PCR reads again in MiXCR, with one record for every CDR3 protein. The table lists 500,000 to 600,000 distinct CDR3 sequences, 35% to 40% of them singletons. What was sequenced was peripheral blood or thyroid tissue (not recorded which). Receptors were obtained from an adult man with Graves' hyperthyroidism.

CDR3 region: CASSYRSTEAFF. CDR3 bases: TGCGCCAGCAGCTACAGGAGCACTGAAGCTTTCTTT. The rearrangement links TRBV5-1 to TRBJ1-1; weak D call: TRBD1 (5 bases). Germline V CDR1 and CDR2: SGHRS, YFSETQ. The CDR3 sequence is 12 residues long. V was pared by 3 bases and J by 4 bases, with 7 bases between.

This clonotype was detected ten times or more. The chain uses TRBV29-1 and TRBJ2-2, with 9 bases lining up with TRBD2. The CDR3 runs 15 residues. V lost 8 bases, J lost 1 base, and 8 bases stayed unmatched. Germline assignment: CDR1 SQVTM and CDR2 ANQGSEA. Written as DNA, the CDR3 is TGCAGCTGTACCCTGACTAGCGGGAACACCGGGGAGCTGTTTTTT. This sequence encodes CSCTLTSGNTGELFF.

CDR3 protein: CATSREGYYEQYF. The CDR3 nucleotides read TGTGCCACCAGCAGAGAGGGATATTACGAGCAGTACTTC. The chain recombines TRBV15 with TRBJ2-7; no clear D gene. Between the trimmed V and J ends, which lost 0 bases and 4 bases, there was a span of 7 bases. Germline values: CDR1 LNHNV, CDR2 YYDKDF (reference sequence). CDR3 length: 13 amino acids.

The rearrangement links TRBV27 to TRBJ2-5, with TRBD2 identical over 9 bases. The CDR3 has 16 residues. CDR1 and CDR2 from the germline V gene are MNHEY and SMNVEV (reference sequence). V trimming: 9 bases; J trimming: 5 bases; junction bases outside the gene matches: 16. CDR3 in amino acids: CASTPGRLAGFETQYF. The CDR3 bases are TGTGCCAGTACCCCGGGAAGGCTAGCGGGGTTTGAGACCCAGTACTTC.

The table lists this clonotype with many counts. The V call is TRBV30, the J call TRBJ1-2; D not certain. The CDR3 sequence is 12 residues long. Per germline, CDR1 GTSNPN and CDR2 SVGIG (reference sequence). V gave up 5 bases and J gave up 2 bases, with 9 bases separating them. The CDR3 nucleotides are TGTGCCTGGGAGGACGGGAACTATGGCTACACCTTC. It encodes CAWEDGNYGYTF. The full variable domain, in which reference TRBV30 and TRBJ1-2 provide the parts outside the CDR3, is SQTIHQWPATLVQPVGSPLSLECTVEGTSNPNLYWYRQAAGRGLQLLFYSVGIGQISSEVPQNLSASRPQDRQFILSSKKLLLSDSGFYLCAWEDGNYGYTFGSGTRLTVV.

As regards this clonotype: A much larger clone lies one base from this, so it may be a read error. J is TRBJ2-2 and V is TRBV29-1, with unresolved D. Trimming took 2 bases from V and 1 from J, leaving 2 bases between them. The CDR3 is 12 residues long. CDR1 and CDR2 (germline): SQVTM, ANQGSEA. The CDR3 DNA is TGCAGCGTTGAACAGAACACCGGGGAGCTGTTTTTT. Translating gives CSVEQNTGELFF.

Remarks on this clonotype: This may be a read error, as it is one base from a much larger clone. The V gene is TRBV7-2, the J gene TRBJ1-1; 7 nucleotides agree with TRBD1. The CDR3 length is 15 residues. The ends lost 1 base at V and 5 bases at J; junction bases unmatched: 7. Germline V gives CDR1 SGHTA, CDR2 FQGNSA. CDR3 sequence reads: CASSLGSRQGTEAFF. The CDR3 DNA sequence: TGTGCCAGCAGCTTAGGGTCTCGACAGGGAACTGAAGCTTTCTTT.

This clonotype has a count of ten or more. The CDR3 spells CASSLTGRMEQYF. CDR3 in DNA: TGCGCCAGCAGCTTAACAGGGAGGATGGAGCAGTACTTC. The chain couples TRBV5-1 to TRBJ2-7, with D perhaps being TRBD1 or TRBD2 (6 bases each). The germline V gene has CDR1 SGHRS and CDR2 YFSETQ. The V and J ends lost 2 bases and 7 bases respectively, with 13 bases between them. The CDR3 consists of 13 residues.

This clonotype showed up many times. The rearrangement joins TRBV25-1 to TRBJ1-6, with D possibly being TRBD1 (6 bases). V dropped 2 bases and J dropped 9 bases, with 14 bases sitting between them. The germline V gene has CDR1 MGHDK and CDR2 SYGVNS. This CDR3 comprises 15 residues. CDR3 coding DNA: TGTGCCAGCAGTGAACTAGGGGGTTCTGGTTCACCCCTCCACTTT. This codes for CASSELGGSGSPLHF.

This clonotype showed up just a few times. This sequence joins TRBV29-1 and TRBJ2-3; 8 bases match TRBD2. The CDR3 is 12 amino acids. Losses at the gene ends were 7 bases for V and 5 bases for J; bases not matched to a gene: 5. Germline CDR1 SQVTM, CDR2 ANQGSEA. The CDR3 DNA follows: TGCAGCGCGAGAGCGGGGGTAGATACGCAGTATTTT. The encoded protein is CSARAGVDTQYF.

This clonotype has ten or more counts. The chain combines TRBV5-1 with TRBJ1-2; the match to TRBD1 covers 7 bases. The CDR3 runs 14 residues. The junction had 10 bases not matched to a gene; V was cut back by 4 bases and J by 7 bases. Looked up from germline, CDR1 is SGHRS and CDR2 is YFSETQ. This CDR3 reads CASSPTNRGGGYTF. The CDR3 region has the DNA TGCGCCAGCAGCCCCACGAACAGGGGTGGTGGCTACACCTTC.

The rearrangement uses TRBV29-1 and TRBJ1-2, with 10 nucleotides matching TRBD1. The CDR3 loop spans 14 amino acids. Germline CDR1 is SQVTM and CDR2 is ANQGSEA. J lost 6 bases, V lost 2 bases, and 6 bases had no gene match. The CDR3 DNA is TGCAGCGTTGAATTGAGGGACAGGGGCGATGGCTACACCTTC. This translates into CSVELRDRGDGYTF.

The chain joins TRBV7-9 to TRBJ2-7, with 7 positions matching TRBD2. Germline trimming cut 6 bases from V and 5 bases from J; bases unmatched to any gene: 16. The CDR3 is 16 residues long. The germline CDR1 and CDR2 sequences are SEHNR and FQNEAQ (reference sequence). CDR3 sequence: CASSLYRREKRHEQYF. CDR3 DNA: TGTGCCAGCAGTTTATATCGGCGGGAGAAAAGGCACGAGCAGTACTTC.

In this sample, this clonotype turned up many times. The chain is built from TRBV7-2 and TRBJ2-2; tentative D call: TRBD1 (6 bases). This CDR3 spans 17 amino acids. Germline V CDR1 and CDR2: SGHTA, FQGNSA. Trimming left V 2 bases short and J 4 bases short, with 17 bases between. Written as DNA, the CDR3 is TGTGCCAGCAGCTTAATGGGGGCAGCGCTGAGCACCGGGGAGCTGTTTTTT. It specifies CASSLMGAALSTGELFF.